The 4 T cell receptor beta chains below were found in one sample sequenced in a study of T-cell reconstitution after alpha-beta-depleted transplantation in children. Unique molecular identifiers were incorporated when the TCRbeta library was constructed. TCRdb fed the PCR reads into MiXCR, producing one record per CDR3 protein. Of 45,000 to 60,000 distinct CDR3 sequences in the sample, around half were seen once. The sequencing used peripheral blood, collected before TCRalphabeta/CD19-depleted stem cell transplant. The origin of the receptors is a boy in the first two years of life with SCID, due to receive a stem cell transplant.

The chain joins TRBV2 to TRBJ2-1; no clear D gene. CDR3 length: 15 amino acids. Germline V gives CDR1 SNHLY, CDR2 FYNNEI. V was shortened by 9 bases and J by 8 bases, with 23 bases between the two germline ends. The CDR3 nucleotides read TGTGCCAGTGCGCAACGGCTGACCTCTTTCCATGAGCAGTTCTTC. Its protein is CASAQRLTSFHEQFF.

This clonotype was seen at least ten times. The rearrangement uses TRBV20-1 and TRBJ1-1; TRBD1 might be the D (5 bases). This CDR3 is built from 13 residues. V shed 5 bases and J shed 2 bases, with 12 bases lying between them. Per the germline V gene, CDR1 is DFQATT and CDR2 is SNEGSKA (reference sequence). The CDR3, as DNA: TGCAGTGCTCATTCGGACACAAACACTGAAGCTTTCTTT. It is translated as CSAHSDTNTEAFF.

The chain couples TRBV6-1 to TRBJ2-3; TRBD1 matches at 9 bases. With 5 bases clipped from V and 0 bases from J, the junction kept 6 bases outside the gene matches. The CDR3 is 16 residues long. CDR1 is MNHNS and CDR2 is SASEGT in the germline V gene. The CDR3 DNA sequence: TGTGCCAGCAGTAGAGGACAGGGGACGAGCACAGATACGCAGTATTTT. This gives the protein CASSRGQGTSTDTQYF.

The table lists this clonotype with a few counts. This rearrangement joins TRBV10-3 to TRBJ1-1; 8 positions match TRBD1. CDR3 length: 16 residues. The trim removed 1 base at V and 1 base at J, leaving 5 bases unmatched. Per the germline V gene, CDR1 is ENHRY and CDR2 is SYGVKD. The CDR3 protein is CAISEYRGTKNTEAFF. The DNA of the CDR3 is TGTGCCATCAGTGAGTACAGGGGGACCAAGAACACTGAAGCTTTCTTT.